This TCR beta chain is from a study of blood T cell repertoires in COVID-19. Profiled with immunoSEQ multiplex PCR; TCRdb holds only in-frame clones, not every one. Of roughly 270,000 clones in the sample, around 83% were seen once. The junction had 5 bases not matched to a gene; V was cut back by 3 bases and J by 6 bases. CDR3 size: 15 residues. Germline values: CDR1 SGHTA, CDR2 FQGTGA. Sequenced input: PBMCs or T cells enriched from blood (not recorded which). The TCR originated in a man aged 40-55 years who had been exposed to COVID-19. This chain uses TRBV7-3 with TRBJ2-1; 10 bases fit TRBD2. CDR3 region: CASSFSGRTLNEQFF. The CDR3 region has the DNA TGTGCCAGCAGCTTTAGCGGGAGGACCCTCAATGAGCAGTTCTTC. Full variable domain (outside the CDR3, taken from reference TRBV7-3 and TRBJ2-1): GAGVSQTPSNKVTEKGKYVELRCDPISGHTALYWYRQSLGQGPEFLIYFQGTGAADDSGLPNDRFFAVRPEGSVSTLKIQRTERGDSAVYLCASSFSGRTLNEQFFGPGTRLTVL.